Below are 10 T cell receptor beta chains sequenced from a single sample in a study of naive and memory T cell subsets. Both TRBC1 and TRBC2 were covered by a beta constant-region primer of two equimolar oligonucleotides. From the UMI-ligation and nested PCR reads, TCRdb called clonotypes with MiXCR, one entry per CDR3 protein. The table records some 150,000 distinct CDR3 sequences, about 15% of them present only once. The sample consisted of naive CD4+ T cells from blood. These receptors all come from a human donor in good health.

This chain links TRBV6-5 with TRBJ2-1, with TRBD2 matching over 12 bases. Per the germline V gene, CDR1 is MNHEY and CDR2 is SVGAGI. The CDR3 is made up of 15 amino acids. V was clipped by 11 bases and J by 5 bases; unmatched bases: 10. The CDR3 DNA reads TGTGCCGCGAGGCCACTAGCGGGAGGTGACAATGAGCAGTTCTTC. Protein product: CAARPLAGGDNEQFF.

In its sample, this clonotype was seen a few times. The chain is built from TRBV14 and TRBJ2-1; a weak D match, TRBD2 (5 bases). V was trimmed by 4 bases and J by 7 bases, leaving 8 bases between them. Germline V gene lookup returns CDR1 SGHDN and CDR2 FVKESK. The CDR3 has 12 amino acids. This CDR3 reads CASSPRLNEQFF. The CDR3 coding sequence is TGTGCCAGCAGCCCGCGACTAAATGAGCAGTTCTTC.

The V call is TRBV11-2, the J call TRBJ1-1; TRBD1 matches at 8 bases. CDR1 is SGHAT, CDR2 FQNNGV, per germline. V lost 6 bases and J lost 4; bases outside the gene matches: 13. This CDR3 has 16 amino acids. CDR3 region: CASRSLTGGTSTEAFF. The CDR3 nucleotides are TGTGCCAGCAGATCACTTACAGGGGGTACGAGCACTGAAGCTTTCTTT.

V usage is TRBV28 and J usage is TRBJ2-1, with no clear D. This CDR3 comprises 11 residues. V was cut by 8 bases and J by 8 bases, with 10 bases left in between. Germline-derived CDR1 and CDR2 are MDHEN and SYDVKM. The CDR3, as DNA: TGTGCCAGCGCGACTGGAGATGAGCAGTTCTTC. Its translation: CASATGDEQFF.

This clonotype has only a few counts. This chain links TRBV7-3 with TRBJ2-5, with D possibly called TRBD1 or TRBD2 (5 bases each). The CDR3 spans 13 residues. Germline values: CDR1 SGHTA, CDR2 FQGTGA. V gave up 5 bases and J gave up 5 bases, with 12 bases separating them. DNA for the CDR3: TGTGCCAGCAGCCCGGGGCCTAGGGAGACCCAGTACTTC. It yields the protein CASSPGPRETQYF.

This clonotype was counted a few times. This chain connects TRBV18 to TRBJ1-6; maybe TRBD1 (5 bases). Deletions cut 3 bases from V and 8 bases from J, with 20 bases between. The CDR3 totals 17 residues. The germline V gene encodes CDR1 KGHSH and CDR2 LQKENI. The CDR3 coding sequence is TGTGCCAGCTCACCTCTCCCGGGAGGGGCATCGGATTCACCCCTCCACTTT. Encoded protein: CASSPLPGGASDSPLHF.

This clonotype occurred a few times. The rearrangement links TRBV29-1 to TRBJ2-7; no firm D call. This CDR3 contains 13 residues. Germline-derived CDR1 and CDR2 are SQVTM and ANQGSEA. V was shortened by 7 bases and J by 0 bases, with 13 bases between the two germline ends. The CDR3 DNA follows: TGCAGCGCCCAAGGACGGTTCTCCTACGAGCAGTACTTC. Translation gives CSAQGRFSYEQYF.

The rearrangement joins TRBV28 to TRBJ2-7; D might be TRBD1 (7 bases). The ends were cut back, 7 bases at V and 2 bases at J, with 15 bases in the middle. CDR1 and CDR2 (germline): MDHEN, SYDVKM. The CDR3 consists of 14 residues. The DNA of the CDR3 is TGTGCCAGCATTGCAGGGGGGCAGGCCTACGAGCAGTACTTC. This sequence encodes CASIAGGQAYEQYF.

This clonotype was observed a few times. V and J are TRBV3-1 and TRBJ2-7, with TRBD1 matching 8 bases. CDR1 and CDR2 (germline): LGHDT, YNNKEL (reference sequence). The CDR3 is 16 residues long. V lost 7 bases and J lost 3; bases outside the gene matches: 14. CDR3 loop: CASTPTDRAPGYEQYF. In nucleotides, the CDR3 is TGTGCCAGCACCCCCACGGACAGGGCCCCGGGCTACGAGCAGTACTTC.

This clonotype was detected a few times. The chain joins TRBV7-9 to TRBJ2-1; 11 nucleotides match TRBD2. V was pared by 5 bases and J by 8 bases, with 11 bases of the junction left unmatched. There are 16 residues in the CDR3. Germline assignment: CDR1 SEHNR and CDR2 FQNEAQ (reference sequence). The CDR3 reads CASSIQLAGAGDEQFF. For the CDR3, the DNA is TGTGCCAGCAGCATTCAACTAGCGGGAGCTGGCGATGAGCAGTTCTTC.